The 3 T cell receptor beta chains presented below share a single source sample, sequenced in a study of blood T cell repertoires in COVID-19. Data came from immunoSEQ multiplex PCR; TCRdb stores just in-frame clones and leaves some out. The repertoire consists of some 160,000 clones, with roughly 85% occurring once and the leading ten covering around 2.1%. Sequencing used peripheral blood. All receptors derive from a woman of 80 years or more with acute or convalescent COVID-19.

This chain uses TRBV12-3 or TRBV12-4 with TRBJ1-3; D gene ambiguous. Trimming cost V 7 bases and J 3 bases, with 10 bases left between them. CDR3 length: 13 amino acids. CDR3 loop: CASNLGLGNTIYF. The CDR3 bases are TGTGCCAGCAACCTCGGACTTGGAAACACCATATATTTT.

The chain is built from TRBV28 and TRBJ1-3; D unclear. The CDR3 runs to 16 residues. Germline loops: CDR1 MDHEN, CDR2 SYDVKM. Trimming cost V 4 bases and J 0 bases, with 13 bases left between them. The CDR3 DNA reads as TGTGCCAGCAGTTCCCCCCCGAGCCTCTCTGGAAACACCATATATTTT. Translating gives CASSSPPSLSGNTIYF.

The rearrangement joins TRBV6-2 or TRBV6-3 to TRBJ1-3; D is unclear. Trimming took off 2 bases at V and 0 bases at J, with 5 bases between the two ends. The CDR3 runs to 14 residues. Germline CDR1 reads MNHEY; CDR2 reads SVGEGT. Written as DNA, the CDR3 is TGTGCCAGCAGTTACAGGAGCTCTGGAAACACCATATATTTT. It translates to CASSYRSSGNTIYF.